Sequencing of this TCR beta chain was carried out in a study of control samples from healthy donors and cancer patients. Data came from immunoSEQ multiplex PCR; TCRdb stores just in-frame clones and leaves some out. The data contain 74,000 or so clones, around 91% of them seen just once; the ten biggest clones take up roughly 6.7%. Germline values: CDR1 SGHRS, CDR2 YFSETQ. Deletions cut 4 bases from V and 8 bases from J, with 15 bases between. The length of the CDR3 is 14 residues. This rearrangement joins TRBV5-1 to TRBJ1-4, with D possibly being TRBD1 (6 bases). The sequenced sample was blood. The clonotype was recovered from a man in his fifties or sixties in good health. The CDR3 region has the DNA TGCGCCAGCAGCGTCTCAGGGGCTGGGGAAAAACTGTTTTTT. As protein: CASSVSGAGEKLFF.